This TCR beta chain was found in a study of T cell responses to AZD1222 COVID-19 vaccine. Note on this clone: What it recognizes is unknown.

TCRdb's copy holds only in-frame clones and misses some; the assay was immunoSEQ multiplex PCR. The sample carries around 95,000 clones, about 87% recorded once. Study results and caveats: Regions left unmutated in variants are reportedly the target of nearly half of spike-specific TCRs. Just a handful of AZD1222 recipients were seropositive at baseline.

Here the sequenced sample was peripheral blood, taken on day 0 of AZD1222 vaccination. The sequence derives from an adult in good health.

The CDR3 region is CASSLTLSDEKLFF. CDR3 sequence (DNA): TGTGCCAGCAGTTTAACCCTATCGGACGAAAAACTGTTTTTT. The chain carries TRBV28 and TRBJ1-4, with unresolved D. Germline-derived CDR1 and CDR2 are MDHEN and SYDVKM. Trimming took off 2 bases at V and 8 bases at J, with 12 bases between the two ends. CDR3 length equals 14 residues.